This T cell receptor (beta chain) was sequenced during a study of identical twins. A universal primer site arose from template switching, and cDNA bore unique molecular identifiers. A single record per CDR3 protein comes from TCRdb applying MiXCR to the 5' RACE reads. The table records around 230,000 distinct CDR3 sequences, 5.5% to 7.5% of them present only once. Findings and limits, study-wide: Findings depended on cross-sectional statistics rather than tracking the same donors.

The junction had 7 bases not matched to a gene; V was cut back by 7 bases and J by 4 bases. Germline loops: CDR1 MNHEY, CDR2 SVGAGI. This CDR3 comprises 14 residues. Concerning this clonotype itself: Its antigen is not identified.

The same data also contributed to another study, on T cells expressing NK-cell markers. That source notes: It was sorted CD3+CD56-NKG2C+, CD3+CD56+NKG2C- and CD3+CD56+NKG2C+ T cells that provided the TCR beta repertoires. It was still unclear whether expanded NKG2C+ T cell clones were HCMV specific.

This clonotype was obtained from a woman aged 18-35 years in good health. Sequencing used CD8+ T cells sorted from blood. The chain carries TRBV6-5 and TRBJ2-1; 7 nucleotides align to TRBD2. The CDR3 region has the DNA TGTGCCAGCAAATGGCGGGGAGGGTACAATGAGCAGTTCTTC. Translating it yields CASKWRGGYNEQFF.